The 8 T cell receptor beta chains below were found in one sample sequenced in a study of regulatory T cells in long-lasting Graves disease. TCR beta libraries were built with iRepertoire HTBI primers and Arm-PCR of CDR3 regions. TCRdb used MiXCR to reprocess the multiplex PCR reads, holding one entry per CDR3 protein. The table lists over 350,000 distinct CDR3 sequences, less than 25% of them singletons, with less than 25% in the top ten. The time point denotes: persistent/refractory GD, antithyroid drugs over 5 years with positive TRAb. Extracted PBMC RNA gave rise to the TCR library. The sequences come from peripheral blood mononuclear cells (PBMCs), collected when the disease was refractory, from a patient treated with antithyroid drugs. The receptor source for this set is a female donor with Graves disease.

The table lists this clonotype with a few counts. The chain has TRBV20-1 and TRBJ2-5, with TRBD2 matching 8 bases. The CDR3 extends over 15 amino acids. CDR1 is DFQATT and CDR2 is SNEGSKA in the germline V gene (reference sequence). The J segment lost 5 bases and the V segment lost 2 bases, leaving 10 bases of the junction unmatched. CDR3 coding DNA: TGCAGTGCTAGACCCCTAAGCGGGAGCGGTGAGACCCAGTACTTC. Translation gives CSARPLSGSGETQYF.

Many counts were recorded for this clonotype. The V and J genes are TRBV30 and TRBJ1-1, with no clear D. CDR3 size: 16 residues. Germline CDR1 and CDR2: GTSNPN and SVGIG (reference sequence). V was cut by 1 base and J by 1 base, with 16 bases left in between. In DNA form, the CDR3 reads TGTGCCTGGAGTGAGCCGCCGGCGGCCCGGAACACTGAAGCTTTCTTT. Translation gives CAWSEPPAARNTEAFF.

This clonotype has at least ten counts. The CDR3 sequence is CASSPDRGRSPLHF. CDR3 bases: TGTGCCAGCAGCCCGGACAGGGGGCGATCACCCCTCCACTTT. V gene TRBV11-2 combines with J gene TRBJ1-6; 11 bases line up with TRBD1. Germline CDR1 and CDR2: SGHAT and FQNNGV. This CDR3 comprises 14 residues. The junction had 4 bases not matched to a gene; V was cut back by 5 bases and J by 10 bases.

This clonotype was counted at least ten times. The chain recombines TRBV27 with TRBJ1-1, with unresolved D. The CDR3 totals 13 residues. V gave up 3 bases and J gave up 8 bases, with 13 bases separating them. CDR1 is MNHEY and CDR2 is SMNVEV in the germline V gene (reference sequence). CDR3 region: CASSFSAPTEAFF. In DNA form, the CDR3 reads TGTGCCAGCAGTTTCTCGGCCCCTACGGAAGCTTTCTTT.

The chain recombines TRBV7-6 with TRBJ2-5, with D perhaps matching TRBD1 (6 bases). This CDR3 comprises 15 residues. V was trimmed by 1 base and J by 7 bases, leaving 16 bases between them. Germline values: CDR1 SGHVS, CDR2 FNYEAQ. The chain's CDR3 is CASSLVQGLGGTQYF. The CDR3, as DNA: TGTGCCAGCAGCTTAGTTCAGGGGCTAGGTGGGACCCAGTACTTC.

J is TRBJ1-1 and V is TRBV27; TRBD1 matches at 7 bases. The CDR3 loop spans 13 amino acids. V shed 2 bases, J shed 8 bases, and the junction held 5 bases outside the gene matches. From germline, CDR1 is MNHEY and CDR2 SMNVEV (reference sequence). CDR3 coding DNA: TGTGCCAGCAGTTTACTTGACAGGGCGGAAGCTTTCTTT. It is translated as CASSLLDRAEAFF.

This clonotype occurred a few times. The chain has TRBV7-2 and TRBJ1-5; 10 bases are a match to TRBD1. The length of the CDR3 is 15 residues. Trimming at V came to 5 bases and at J to 6 bases, leaving 7 bases not matched to a gene. In germline, CDR1 is SGHTA, CDR2 FQGNSA. Here the CDR3 reads CASSKTGGGFQPQHF. CDR3 in DNA: TGTGCCAGCAGCAAGACAGGGGGCGGTTTTCAGCCCCAGCATTTT.

On this clonotype itself: A junction boundary mismatches the germline segment, possibly from a read error. DNA of the CDR3: TGTGCCAGCAGCCCGGGGGGCAGGGCTACCTACGAGCAGTACTTC. This codes for CASSPGGRATYEQYF. The chain is built from TRBV4-1 and TRBJ2-7, with D possibly TRBD2 on 7 matching bases. Looked up from germline, CDR1 is MGHRA and CDR2 is YSYEKL. The CDR3 is 15 amino acids.